The sequence of this TCR beta chain was determined in a study of T cell responses to AZD1222 COVID-19 vaccine. This clone was observed once. Its target is not known. Germline V gene sequence: CDR1 GTSNPN, CDR2 SVGIG (reference sequence). The ends were cut back, 3 bases at V and 3 bases at J, with 17 bases in the middle. There are 15 residues in the CDR3. Study-level points and caveats: Close to half of all spike-specific TCRs reportedly target regions of the variants that are unmutated. Possibly, clonal diversity was underestimated; donors were largely white British and included more females. Just six people given AZD1222 tested seropositive at baseline. The peak T cell response came first, and repertoires were sampled only after it.

Libraries were prepared by immunoSEQ multiplex PCR; TCRdb keeps only in-frame clonotypes and omits some of them. This repertoire shows roughly 180,000 clones, less than 95% found once; its top ten account for less than 3%. The specimen was peripheral blood, collected on day 0 of AZD1222 vaccination. The chain recombines TRBV30 with TRBJ1-1, with a tentative D call TRBD1 (6 bases). The clonotype was recovered from an adult in good health. DNA for the CDR3: TGTGCCTGGAGCCTCAGGGGCCAGAGGTACACTGAAGCTTTCTTT. Its protein is CAWSLRGQRYTEAFF. Full variable domain (rest looked up from reference TRBV30 and TRBJ1-1): SQTIHQWPATLVQPVGSPLSLECTVEGTSNPNLYWYRQAAGRGLQLLFYSVGIGQISSEVPQNLSASRPQDRQFILSSKKLLLSDSGFYLCAWSLRGQRYTEAFFGQGTRLTVV.